The 28 T cell receptor beta chains presented below share a single source sample, sequenced in a study of identifying expanded T cells in peripheral blood. Some clones are missing from TCRdb's copy, which holds only in-frame ones; the method was immunoSEQ multiplex PCR. The sample gives 120,000 or so clones, roughly 84% of which show up once; around 3.3% is in the top ten. The sequenced sample was blood. The receptors derive from a person aged 18 to 69 in good health.

CDR3 sequence: CASSKLAGGYEQYF. The CDR3 coding sequence is TGTGCCAGCAGCAAACTAGCGGGGGGCTACGAGCAGTACTTC. The V and J genes are TRBV21-1 and TRBJ2-7; TRBD2, as called in the table, went unchecked against the DNA. TRBV21-1 is flagged as a pseudogene. CDR3 length: 14 residues.

The gene calls are TRBV7-2 and TRBJ1-1; 7 nucleotides align to TRBD1. Germline V CDR1 and CDR2: SGHTA, FQGNSA. The CDR3 runs 19 residues. V lost 1 base and J lost 0; bases outside the gene matches: 14. CDR3 nucleotides: TGTGCCAGCAGCTTAGGAAGGGGGCAGCGGTCCCCCATGAACACTGAAGCTTTCTTT. It codes for CASSLGRGQRSPMNTEAFF.

This clone was seen more than once but under ten times. This chain connects TRBV5-3 to TRBJ2-7, with D perhaps matching TRBD1 or TRBD2 (5 bases each). TRBV5-3 is classed as an ORF, of uncertain function. CDR3 length equals 18 residues. The germline V and J ends were trimmed by 2 bases and 3 bases, with 24 bases remaining between them. The CDR3 DNA follows: TGTGCCAGAAGCTTCCGTTTCCATACAGGACTTGTGATCTACGAGCAGTACTTC. It specifies CARSFRFHTGLVIYEQYF.

CDR3 nucleotide sequence: TGTGCCAGCAGCTCCCCGCGCGGGGGGCTTAGCAGGGACACTGAAGCTTTCTTT. The encoded protein is CASSSPRGGLSRDTEAFF. The chain employs TRBV7-9 and TRBJ1-1; perhaps TRBD1 as D (6 bases). This CDR3 spans 18 amino acids. Deletions cut 4 bases from V and 3 bases from J, with 24 bases between. From germline, CDR1 is SEHNR and CDR2 FQNEAQ (reference sequence).

This rearrangement joins TRBV13 to TRBJ2-7; 7 positions agree with TRBD1. CDR3 length: 13 amino acids. Germline V CDR1 and CDR2: PRHDT, FYEKMQ (reference sequence). Trimming took 7 bases from V and 4 from J; bases not matched to a gene: 7. CDR3 bases: TGTGCCAGCACCAACAGGGGTTTATACGAGCAGTACTTC. It yields the protein CASTNRGLYEQYF.

This clone was seen a handful of times. The rearrangement uses TRBV21-1 and TRBJ1-5; the D call of TRBD1 is as the table states it, not checked on the DNA. TRBV21-1 counts as a pseudogene. This CDR3 spans 15 amino acids. The CDR3 nucleotides are TGTGCCAGCACCACCCGACAGGGAAGGTCTCAGCCCCAGCATTTT. It yields the protein CASTTRQGRSQPQHF.

The rearrangement links TRBV5-1 to TRBJ1-1; D might be TRBD1 (5 bases). V was cut by 1 base and J by 1 base, with 11 bases left in between. From germline, CDR1 is SGHRS and CDR2 YFSETQ. This CDR3 spans 15 amino acids. The CDR3 protein is CASSLKWGRNTEAFF. The CDR3 coding sequence is TGCGCCAGCAGCTTGAAGTGGGGCCGGAACACTGAAGCTTTCTTT.

This clone was recorded a few times. Other DNA sequences in this sample translate to the same CDR3. The chain joins TRBV5-1 to TRBJ2-3; no clear D gene. CDR1 and CDR2 from the germline V gene are SGHRS and YFSETQ. Trimming cost V 4 bases and J 2 bases, with 8 bases left between them. CDR3 size: 13 residues. The CDR3, as DNA: TGCGCCAGCAGCCCCGGGCCCACAGATACGCAGTATTTT. It translates to CASSPGPTDTQYF. The entire variable domain, with the rest obtained from reference TRBV5-1 and TRBJ2-3, is as follows: KAGVTQTPRYLIKTRGQQVTLSCSPISGHRSVSWYQQTPGQGLQFLFEYFSETQRNKGNFPGRFSGRQFSNSRSEMNVSTLELGDSALYLCASSPGPTDTQYFGPGTRLTVL.

CDR3 nucleotide sequence: TGTGCCAGCAGTCCGGAAGACCCAAGACCCACCAGGCTACGCAATGAGCAGTTCTTC. Translated: CASSPEDPRPTRLRNEQFF. The rearrangement uses TRBV27 and TRBJ2-1; D uncertain. The germline V gene encodes CDR1 MNHEY and CDR2 SMNVEV (reference sequence). Trimming cost V 5 bases and J 6 bases, with 29 bases left between them. The CDR3 contains 19 residues.

This chain's CDR3 is CAWSAGQNTEAFF. CDR3 in DNA: TGTGCCTGGAGTGCTGGACAGAACACTGAAGCTTTCTTT. The rearrangement uses TRBV30 and TRBJ1-1, with a weak D call TRBD1 (5 bases). V lost 1 base to trimming and J lost 1 base, with 7 bases between them. The germline gives CDR1 GTSNPN, CDR2 SVGIG (reference sequence). The CDR3 has 13 amino acids.

This clone was found a few times. The chain joins TRBV27 to TRBJ1-3; no clear D. This CDR3 is built from 13 residues. Germline V gene lookup returns CDR1 MNHEY and CDR2 SMNVEV (reference sequence). With 5 bases removed from V and 1 base from J, the gap between germline ends came to 6 bases. The DNA of the CDR3 is TGTGCCAGCAGTCGGCAGTCTGGAAACACCATATATTTT. This gives the protein CASSRQSGNTIYF.

The J gene is TRBJ2-1, the V gene TRBV7-7, with a possible D match to TRBD2 (6 bases). The V gene lost 8 bases and the J gene lost 2 bases, with 13 bases spanning the gap. From germline, CDR1 is SSHAT and CDR2 FNYEAQ (reference sequence). The CDR3 has 14 amino acids. The DNA for the CDR3 is TGTGCCAGCGGTAAATCTAGCGCCTACAATGAGCAGTTCTTC. This codes for CASGKSSAYNEQFF.

The chain joins TRBV27 to TRBJ2-7; tentatively, D is TRBD2 (5 bases). CDR1 and CDR2 from the germline V gene are MNHEY and SMNVEV (reference sequence). The CDR3 is 15 amino acids. V dropped 6 bases and J dropped 6 bases, with 21 bases sitting between them. CDR3 bases: TGTGCCAGCAGCCGATACCCCTTGAGGGTCGGCGAGCAGTACTTC. The encoded protein is CASSRYPLRVGEQYF.

The V call is TRBV7-9, the J call TRBJ2-1; 14 bases map to TRBD2. Germline V CDR1 and CDR2: SEHNR, FQNEAQ (reference sequence). Losses at the gene ends were 8 bases for V and 8 bases for J; bases not matched to a gene: 5. The CDR3 spans 14 residues. CDR3 coding DNA: TGTGCCAGCGGGACTAGCGGGGGAATCTATGAGCAGTTCTTC. Encoded protein: CASGTSGGIYEQFF.

This clone has only a few counts. This sequence joins TRBV11-2 and TRBJ1-2; tentative D call: TRBD1 (5 bases). Trimming shortened V by 2 bases and J by 12 bases, and 19 bases separated the two germline ends. This CDR3 has 14 amino acids. CDR1 and CDR2 from the germline V gene are SGHAT and FQNNGV. In nucleotides, the CDR3 is TGTGCCAGCAGCTTAATCTATGGTTCTCAGGGAAACACCTTC. It codes for CASSLIYGSQGNTF. Full variable domain (remainder filled in from reference TRBV11-2 and TRBJ1-2): EAGVAQSPRYKIIEKRQSVAFWCNPISGHATLYWYQQILGQGPKLLIQFQNNGVVDDSQLPKDRFSAERLKGVDSTLKIQPAKLEDSAVYLCASSLIYGSQGNTFGSGTRLTVV.

A remark on this clone: Additional DNA sequences in this sample encode the identical CDR3. This chain links TRBV11-2 with TRBJ2-3, with a possible D match to TRBD1 (5 bases). The germline V and J ends were trimmed by 1 base and 3 bases, with 11 bases remaining between them. Germline-derived CDR1 and CDR2 are SGHAT and FQNNGV. CDR3 size: 15 residues. CDR3 in amino acids: CASSLVGQGTDTQYF. In DNA, the CDR3 is TGTGCCAGCAGCTTAGTCGGGCAGGGAACAGATACGCAGTATTTT.

The chain has TRBV9 and TRBJ1-2; D not resolved. Deletions cut 4 bases from V and 6 bases from J, with 13 bases between. Germline lookup yields CDR1 SGDLS and CDR2 YYNGEE. This CDR3 has 13 residues. CDR3 region: CASSPNAANGYTF. The CDR3 nucleotides read TGTGCCAGCAGCCCGAATGCGGCTAATGGCTACACCTTC.

This clone was seen only a few times. The J gene is TRBJ1-4, the V gene TRBV15, with D perhaps matching TRBD1 (5 bases). Germline V lookup: CDR1 LNHNV, CDR2 YYDKDF (reference sequence). This CDR3 spans 15 amino acids. Trimming removed 4 bases at V and 8 bases at J, with 17 bases between. CDR3 nucleotides: TGTGCCACCAGCATCCTAGGGACCCCTCCGGAAAAACTGTTTTTT. Protein product: CATSILGTPPEKLFF.

V usage is TRBV25-1 and J usage is TRBJ1-1; 8 positions agree with TRBD1. The CDR3 length is 15 residues. Germline V gene lookup returns CDR1 MGHDK and CDR2 SYGVNS. V lost 4 bases and J lost 0; bases outside the gene matches: 4. The DNA for the CDR3 is TGTGCCAGCAGTGCCCACAGGGGGATGAACACTGAAGCTTTCTTT. Translation: CASSAHRGMNTEAFF.

This chain links TRBV7-9 with TRBJ1-2; 8 bases map to TRBD1. The V segment lost 3 bases and the J segment 12 bases; nucleotides outside the gene matches: 3. This CDR3 region has 11 residues. CDR1 and CDR2 (germline): SEHNR, FQNEAQ (reference sequence). The CDR3 reads CASSFQGANTF. The CDR3 nucleotides are TGTGCCAGCAGCTTTCAGGGGGCTAACACCTTC.

Judged by abundance, this clone is medium-sized. This chain joins TRBV30 and TRBJ1-6, with D hard to call. V lost 4 bases, J lost 7 bases, and 17 bases lay in between. This CDR3 spans 15 amino acids. Per germline, CDR1 GTSNPN and CDR2 SVGIG (reference sequence). CDR3: CAWKDLYSLNSPLHF. The CDR3 coding sequence is TGTGCCTGGAAGGACCTGTATTCCTTGAATTCACCCCTCCACTTT.

V and J are TRBV27 and TRBJ1-5; D gene unclear. V was cut by 2 bases and J by 3 bases, with 5 bases left in between. Germline V lookup: CDR1 MNHEY, CDR2 SMNVEV (reference sequence). The CDR3 is 13 residues long. Written as DNA, the CDR3 is TGTGCCAGCAGTTTAAATCCCAATCAGCCCCAGCATTTT. Protein sequence: CASSLNPNQPQHF.

This clone appeared a few times. This chain connects TRBV5-1 to TRBJ1-6; 8 positions agree with TRBD1. From germline, CDR1 is SGHRS and CDR2 YFSETQ. This CDR3 region has 15 residues. The V gene end was trimmed by 4 bases and the J gene end by 5 bases; junction bases not matched to a gene: 5. DNA for the CDR3: TGCGCCAGCAGCAGCGGACAGGGAGATAATTCACCCCTCCACTTT. This sequence encodes CASSSGQGDNSPLHF.

This rearrangement joins TRBV9 to TRBJ2-3; no definite D call. CDR1 and CDR2 from the germline V gene are SGDLS and YYNGEE. Trimming removed 7 bases at V and 4 bases at J, with 16 bases between. This CDR3 is built from 14 residues. This CDR3 is CASGVERGPDTQYF. The CDR3 DNA reads as TGTGCCAGCGGGGTGGAGCGAGGTCCAGATACGCAGTATTTT.

This chain joins TRBV5-4 and TRBJ2-3; tentatively, D is TRBD2 (5 bases). V was trimmed by 2 bases and J by 3 bases, leaving 19 bases between them. Germline lookup yields CDR1 SGHNT and CDR2 YYREEE (reference sequence). The length of the CDR3 is 17 residues. In nucleotides, the CDR3 is TGTGCCAGCAGCTTTAAACCGGGATCGGTGGGAACAGATACGCAGTATTTT. The encoded protein is CASSFKPGSVGTDTQYF.

J is TRBJ1-2 and V is TRBV30; D uncertain. The CDR3 runs to 12 residues. Trimming took 3 bases from V and 4 from J, leaving 9 bases between them. Looked up from germline, CDR1 is GTSNPN and CDR2 is SVGIG (reference sequence). The CDR3 loop is CAWSAQTYGYTF. CDR3 bases: TGTGCCTGGAGCGCTCAGACCTATGGCTACACCTTC.

V is TRBV6-1 and J is TRBJ1-3, with D maybe TRBD1 (6 bases). The germline gives CDR1 MNHNS, CDR2 SASEGT. There are 16 residues in the CDR3. V was shortened by 0 bases and J by 0 bases, with 9 bases between the two germline ends. The CDR3 DNA is TGTGCCAGCAGTGAAGCGGGGGGCAGCTCTGGAAACACCATATATTTT. It is translated as CASSEAGGSSGNTIYF.

The chain has TRBV7-3 and TRBJ2-7, with D perhaps TRBD1 (5 bases). Looked up from germline, CDR1 is SGHTA and CDR2 is FQGTGA. This CDR3 is built from 16 residues. Deletions cut 5 bases from V and 2 bases from J, with 19 bases between. The CDR3 region has the DNA TGTGCCAGCAGCCCAGAGGCGACAGTAAAAACCTACGAGCAGTACTTC. It encodes CASSPEATVKTYEQYF.